The rows below give T cell receptor beta chains drawn from one sample of a study of blood T cell repertoires in COVID-19. Clones were read by immunoSEQ multiplex PCR, and TCRdb kept only the in-frame ones, dropping some. The table lists around 20,000 clones, approximately 86% of them singletons. Sequencing input: peripheral blood. The receptors derive from a human donor in a cohort sampled during active COVID-19. The donor label of this sample is uncertain. CDR3s include the opening cysteine and the closing phenylalanine or tryptophan. Each record gives: J gene, clone size, D gene, V gene, CDR3 protein, CDR3 DNA. A D gene is named only where the DNA matches it firmly. Clone sizes are given selectively: once, few, many, or a class where the clone is expanded.

J: TRBJ2-1; size: NA; D: TRBD2; V: TRBV28; CDR3: CASSLSAVVGTSEYNEQFF; DNA: TGTGCCAGCAGTTTATCGGCGGTCGTAGGGACTAGCGAGTACAATGAGCAGTTCTTC
J: TRBJ2-1; size: NA; D: TRBD2; V: TRBV4-1; CDR3: CASSHRLAGRDEQFF; DNA: TGCGCCAGCAGCCACCGACTAGCGGGAAGGGATGAGCAGTTCTTC
J: TRBJ1-1; size: NA; D: TRBD1; V: TRBV18; CDR3: CASSPPGGTENTEAFF; DNA: TGTGCCAGCTCACCACCTGGAGGGACAGAGAACACTGAAGCTTTCTTT
J: TRBJ2-5; size: NA; D: NA; V: TRBV5-1; CDR3: CASSPQSGWGEETQYF; DNA: TGCGCCAGCAGCCCACAAAGTGGCTGGGGAGAGGAGACCCAGTACTTC
J: TRBJ2-1; size: NA; D: TRBD2; V: TRBV12-5; CDR3: CASGLVVPGLAGGGVNEQFF; DNA: TGTGCTAGTGGTTTGGTAGTCCCGGGACTAGCGGGAGGCGGGGTCAATGAGCAGTTCTTC
J: TRBJ2-3; size: NA; D: TRBD2; V: TRBV7-2; CDR3: CASSLATWLAGTSTDTQYF; DNA: TGTGCCAGCAGCTTAGCAACTTGGCTAGCGGGTACTAGCACAGATACGCAGTATTTT
J: TRBJ1-2; size: NA; D: TRBD1; V: TRBV29-1; CDR3: CSVRSTGYAYGYTF; DNA: TGCAGCGTAAGGTCGACAGGGTACGCCTATGGCTACACCTTC
J: TRBJ2-1; size: NA; D: NA; V: TRBV27; CDR3: CASSPFRVDEQFF; DNA: TGTGCCAGCAGTCCCTTCCGGGTGGATGAGCAGTTCTTC
J: TRBJ2-3; size: NA; D: TRBD2; V: TRBV11-3; CDR3: CASSSRGAGGPSGTDTQYF; DNA: TGTGCCAGCAGCTCTAGGGGGGCGGGAGGGCCCTCAGGCACAGATACGCAGTATTTT
J: TRBJ2-1; size: NA; D: NA; V: TRBV20-1; CDR3: CSASPSHGSSYNEQFF; DNA: TGCAGTGCTAGTCCTTCCCACGGGAGCTCCTACAATGAGCAGTTCTTC
J: TRBJ2-6; size: NA; D: NA; V: TRBV7-9; CDR3: CASSLLTVGAAGANVLTF; DNA: TGTGCCAGCAGCTTACTGACAGTTGGGGCGGCTGGGGCCAACGTCCTGACTTTC
J: TRBJ1-5; size: NA; D: TRBD1; V: TRBV5-4; CDR3: CASSLGGTANQPQHF; DNA: TGTGCCAGCAGCTTGGGCGGGACAGCCAATCAGCCCCAGCATTTT
J: TRBJ1-2; size: NA; D: TRBD1; V: TRBV9; CDR3: CASSAGQGPRGYTF; DNA: TGTGCCAGCAGCGCAGGACAGGGCCCTAGAGGCTACACCTTC
J: TRBJ1-6; size: NA; D: NA; V: TRBV15; CDR3: CATSRGGDSPLHF; DNA: TGTGCCACCAGCAGAGGGGGGGATTCACCCCTCCACTTT
J: TRBJ2-1; size: NA; D: TRBD2; V: TRBV27; CDR3: CASSHRLAGGLNEQFF; DNA: TGTGCCAGCAGTCACCGACTAGCGGGAGGGCTAAATGAGCAGTTCTTC
J: TRBJ1-2; size: NA; D: NA; V: TRBV18; CDR3: CASSPPPGYVSDGYTF; DNA: TGTGCCAGCTCACCACCGCCCGGGTACGTCTCGGATGGCTACACCTTC
J: TRBJ2-5; size: NA; D: TRBD2; V: TRBV3-1/TRBV3-2; CDR3: CASSRDWTSGKETQYF; DNA: TGTGCCAGCAGCCGCGATTGGACTAGCGGGAAAGAGACCCAGTACTTC
J: TRBJ2-1; size: NA; D: TRBD2; V: TRBV2; CDR3: CASSGLAGVSNEQFF; DNA: TGTGCCAGCAGTGGGTTAGCGGGAGTTTCCAATGAGCAGTTCTTC
J: TRBJ2-1; size: NA; D: TRBD2; V: TRBV11-3; CDR3: CASRPLISGPYNEQFF; DNA: TGTGCCAGCAGACCCCTGATTAGCGGGCCCTACAATGAGCAGTTCTTC
J: TRBJ1-2; size: NA; D: NA; V: TRBV16; CDR3: CASSSKEQGPNYGYTF; DNA: TGTGCCAGCAGCTCTAAAGAGCAGGGCCCTAACTATGGCTACACCTTC
J: TRBJ2-7; size: NA; D: NA; V: TRBV13; CDR3: CASSHGLPYEQYF; DNA: TGTGCCAGCAGCCACGGACTTCCCTACGAGCAGTACTTC
J: TRBJ2-1; size: NA; D: NA; V: TRBV19; CDR3: CASSKRRTSSYNEQFF; DNA: TGTGCCAGTAGTAAACGTCGCACGAGCTCCTACAATGAGCAGTTCTTC
J: TRBJ2-3; size: NA; D: TRBD2; V: TRBV30; CDR3: CAWEGRAGDIAYYTDTQYF; DNA: TGTGCCTGGGAAGGACGGGCGGGAGACATTGCTTACTACACAGATACGCAGTATTTT
J: TRBJ1-4; size: NA; D: NA; V: TRBV6-6; CDR3: CASSISGTPNEKLLF; DNA: TGTGCCAGCAGTATATCCGGGACACCCAATGAAAAACTGCTTTTT
J: TRBJ1-2; size: NA; D: TRBD1; V: TRBV5-1; CDR3: CASSSHPGQERNYGYTF; DNA: TGCGCCAGCAGCTCCCACCCGGGACAGGAGCGCAACTATGGCTACACCTTC
J: TRBJ2-1; size: once; D: TRBD1; V: TRBV4-1; CDR3: CASSHAQGISSYNEQFF; DNA: TGCGCCAGCAGCCACGCACAGGGGATTAGCTCCTACAATGAGCAGTTCTTC
J: TRBJ2-7; size: medium-sized; D: NA; V: TRBV7-9; CDR3: CASSLVEGEQYF; DNA: TGTGCCAGCAGCTTAGTGGAGGGCGAGCAGTACTTC
J: TRBJ1-4; size: NA; D: TRBD1; V: TRBV5-1; CDR3: CASSSWDSNEKLFF; DNA: TGCGCCAGCAGCTCCTGGGACAGTAATGAAAAACTGTTTTTT
J: TRBJ2-2; size: NA; D: TRBD2; V: TRBV18; CDR3: CASSLGGSPGTGELFF; DNA: TGTGCCAGCTCACTGGGCGGGAGCCCCGGGACCGGGGAGCTGTTTTTT
J: TRBJ2-3; size: NA; D: TRBD1; V: TRBV7-9; CDR3: CASSPMGQGTDTQYF; DNA: TGTGCCAGCAGCCCCATGGGACAGGGAACAGATACGCAGTATTTT
J: TRBJ1-2; size: NA; D: TRBD1; V: TRBV19; CDR3: CASSSGTGVYYGYTF; DNA: TGTGCCAGTAGTTCCGGGACAGGGGTATACTATGGCTACACCTTC
J: TRBJ2-4; size: NA; D: TRBD2; V: TRBV15; CDR3: CATSSSGTRNIQYF; DNA: TGTGCCACCAGCTCCTCCGGGACTAGGAACATTCAGTACTTC
J: TRBJ2-6; size: once; D: TRBD1; V: TRBV4-2; CDR3: CASSQDPGGNSVSGANVLTF; DNA: TGTGCCAGCAGCCAAGATCCAGGGGGCAATTCCGTCTCTGGGGCCAACGTCCTGACTTTC
J: TRBJ2-2; size: NA; D: NA; V: TRBV10-3; CDR3: CAINSANTGELFF; DNA: TGTGCCATCAACAGTGCGAACACCGGGGAGCTGTTTTTT
J: TRBJ2-1; size: NA; D: TRBD1; V: TRBV7-9; CDR3: CASSSQGAVEQFF; DNA: TGTGCCAGCAGCTCACAGGGGGCGGTTGAGCAGTTCTTC
J: TRBJ1-1; size: NA; D: NA; V: TRBV5-1; CDR3: CASSLKQDTEAFF; DNA: TGCGCCAGCAGCTTGAAACAGGACACTGAAGCTTTCTTT
J: TRBJ2-7; size: NA; D: TRBD1; V: TRBV11-2; CDR3: CASSLVWGQGTYEQYF; DNA: TGTGCCAGCAGCTTAGTGTGGGGACAGGGGACCTACGAGCAGTACTTC
J: TRBJ1-1; size: few; D: NA; V: TRBV5-1; CDR3: CASTQVFTGNTEAFF; DNA: TGCGCCAGCACCCAGGTTTTTACAGGGAACACTGAAGCTTTCTTT
J: TRBJ2-1; size: NA; D: TRBD1; V: TRBV18; CDR3: CASSDRQGDLNEQFF; DNA: TGTGCCAGCTCAGACCGACAGGGGGATTTGAATGAGCAGTTCTTC
J: TRBJ2-5; size: NA; D: NA; V: TRBV28; CDR3: CASSRTEGGQETQYF; DNA: TGTGCCAGCAGCCGGACAGAAGGCGGCCAGGAGACCCAGTACTTC
J: TRBJ2-5; size: NA; D: TRBD2; V: TRBV24-1; CDR3: CATQTGTNPETQYF; DNA: TGTGCCACCCAAACGGGGACTAACCCAGAGACCCAGTACTTC
J: TRBJ1-5; size: NA; D: TRBD1; V: TRBV19; CDR3: CASRGGQGGNQPQHF; DNA: TGTGCCAGTAGGGGGGGACAGGGTGGCAATCAGCCCCAGCATTTT
J: TRBJ1-3; size: NA; D: NA; V: TRBV14; CDR3: CASSPSGVGGHTIYF; DNA: TGTGCCAGCAGCCCCTCTGGGGTAGGAGGGCACACCATATATTTT
J: TRBJ2-2; size: NA; D: NA; V: TRBV19; CDR3: CASIDTAASNTGELFF; DNA: TGTGCCAGTATTGATACGGCGGCCTCGAACACCGGGGAGCTGTTTTTT
J: TRBJ2-1; size: NA; D: NA; V: TRBV11-3; CDR3: CASSLDFYGDNEQFF; DNA: TGTGCCAGCAGCTTAGATTTTTACGGGGACAATGAGCAGTTCTTC
J: TRBJ2-7; size: NA; D: TRBD1; V: TRBV7-3; CDR3: CASSEGGTGNYEQYF; DNA: TGTGCCAGCAGCGAAGGGGGGACAGGGAACTACGAGCAGTACTTC
J: TRBJ2-3; size: once; D: TRBD1; V: TRBV3-1/TRBV3-2; CDR3: CASSHKTGGTDTQYF; DNA: TGTGCCAGCAGCCATAAAACAGGGGGCACAGATACGCAGTATTTT
J: TRBJ1-5; size: NA; D: NA; V: TRBV12-5; CDR3: CASGPLVPGQLNSNQPQHF; DNA: TGTGCTAGTGGTCCTTTGGTACCTGGACAGTTAAATAGCAATCAGCCCCAGCATTTT
J: TRBJ2-2; size: NA; D: TRBD1; V: TRBV7-9; CDR3: CASSRGQGAITGELFF; DNA: TGTGCCAGCAGTCGCGGACAGGGGGCAATCACCGGGGAGCTGTTTTTT
J: TRBJ1-6; size: NA; D: TRBD1; V: TRBV27; CDR3: CASSLKWDSWKSPLHF; DNA: TGTGCCAGCAGTTTGAAGTGGGACAGTTGGAAATCACCCCTCCACTTT